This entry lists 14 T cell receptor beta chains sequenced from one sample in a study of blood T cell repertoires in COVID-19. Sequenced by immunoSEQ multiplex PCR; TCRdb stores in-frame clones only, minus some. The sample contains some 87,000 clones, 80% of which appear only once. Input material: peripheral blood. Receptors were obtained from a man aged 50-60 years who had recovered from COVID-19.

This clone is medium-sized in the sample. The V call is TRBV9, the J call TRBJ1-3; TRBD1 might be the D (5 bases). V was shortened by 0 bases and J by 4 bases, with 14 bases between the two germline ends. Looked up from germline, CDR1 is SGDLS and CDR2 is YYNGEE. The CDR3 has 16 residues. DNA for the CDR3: TGTGCCAGCAGCGTAGGTTACAGGCTGGGCGGAAACACCATATATTTT. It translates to CASSVGYRLGGNTIYF.

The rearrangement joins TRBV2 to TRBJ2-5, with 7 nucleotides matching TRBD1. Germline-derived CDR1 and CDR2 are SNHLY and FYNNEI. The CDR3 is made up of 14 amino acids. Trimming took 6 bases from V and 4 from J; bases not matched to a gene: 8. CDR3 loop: CASSPFGQAETQYF. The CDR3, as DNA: TGTGCCAGCAGCCCATTCGGACAGGCAGAGACCCAGTACTTC.

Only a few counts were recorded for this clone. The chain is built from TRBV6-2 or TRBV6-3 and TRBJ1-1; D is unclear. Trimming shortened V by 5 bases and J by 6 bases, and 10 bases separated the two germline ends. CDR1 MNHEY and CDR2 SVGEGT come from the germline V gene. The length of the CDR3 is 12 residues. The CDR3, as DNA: TGTGCCAGCAGTGATCCGAGGGCTGAAGCTTTCTTT. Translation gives CASSDPRAEAFF.

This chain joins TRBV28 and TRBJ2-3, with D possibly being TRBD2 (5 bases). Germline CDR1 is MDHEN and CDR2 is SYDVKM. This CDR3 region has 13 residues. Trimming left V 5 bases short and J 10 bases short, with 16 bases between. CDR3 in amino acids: CASSRDGERAQYF. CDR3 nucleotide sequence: TGTGCCAGCAGTCGTGACGGAGAGAGGGCGCAGTATTTT.

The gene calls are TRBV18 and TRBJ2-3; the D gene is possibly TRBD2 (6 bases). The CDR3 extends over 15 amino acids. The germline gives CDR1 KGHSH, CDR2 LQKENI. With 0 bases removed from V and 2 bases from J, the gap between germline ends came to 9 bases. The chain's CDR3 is CASSPPAGNTDTQYF. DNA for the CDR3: TGTGCCAGCTCACCACCGGCGGGGAACACAGATACGCAGTATTTT.

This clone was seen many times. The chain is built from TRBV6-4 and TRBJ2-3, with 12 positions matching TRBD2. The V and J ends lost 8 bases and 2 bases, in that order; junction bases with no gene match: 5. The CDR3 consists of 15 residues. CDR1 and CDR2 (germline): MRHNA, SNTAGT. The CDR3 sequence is CASGPSGGATDTQYF. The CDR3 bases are TGTGCCAGCGGTCCTAGCGGGGGGGCCACAGATACGCAGTATTTT.

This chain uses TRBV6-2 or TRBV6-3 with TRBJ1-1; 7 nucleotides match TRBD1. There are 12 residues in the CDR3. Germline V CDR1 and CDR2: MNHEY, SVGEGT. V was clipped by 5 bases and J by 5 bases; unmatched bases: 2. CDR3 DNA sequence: TGTGCCAGCAGTAAACAGGGGACTGAAGCTTTCTTT. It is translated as CASSKQGTEAFF.

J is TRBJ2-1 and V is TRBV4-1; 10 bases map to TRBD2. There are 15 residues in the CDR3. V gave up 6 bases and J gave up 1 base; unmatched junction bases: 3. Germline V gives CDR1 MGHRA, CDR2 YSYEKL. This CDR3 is CASSPGLASYNEQFF. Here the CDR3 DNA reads TGCGCCAGCAGTCCGGGACTAGCGTCCTACAATGAGCAGTTCTTC.

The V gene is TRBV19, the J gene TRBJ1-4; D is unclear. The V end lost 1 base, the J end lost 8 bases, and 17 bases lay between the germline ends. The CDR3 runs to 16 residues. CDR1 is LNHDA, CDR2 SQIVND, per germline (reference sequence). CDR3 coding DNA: TGTGCCAGTAGTATAGCGTCAGGCAGGTGGGAGGAAAAACTGTTTTTT. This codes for CASSIASGRWEEKLFF.

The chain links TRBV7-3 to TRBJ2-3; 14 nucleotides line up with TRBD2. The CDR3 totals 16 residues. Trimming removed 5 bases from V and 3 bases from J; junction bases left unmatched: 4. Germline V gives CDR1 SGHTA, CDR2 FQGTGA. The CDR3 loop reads CASSPGLAGVTDTQYF. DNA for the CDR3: TGTGCCAGCAGCCCGGGACTAGCGGGGGTAACAGATACGCAGTATTTT. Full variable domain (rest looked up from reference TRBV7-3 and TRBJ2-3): GAGVSQTPSNKVTEKGKYVELRCDPISGHTALYWYRQSLGQGPEFLIYFQGTGAADDSGLPNDRFFAVRPEGSVSTLKIQRTERGDSAVYLCASSPGLAGVTDTQYFGPGTRLTVL.

CDR3 in DNA: TGCGCCAGCAGCCGGACTAGCGGGGGGGCGGGAAGCTCCTACAATGAGCAGTTCTTC. Translated: CASSRTSGGAGSSYNEQFF. The V call is TRBV5-1, the J call TRBJ2-1; 15 nucleotides agree with TRBD2. This CDR3 spans 19 amino acids. V lost 4 bases, J lost 0 bases, and 8 bases stayed unmatched. Germline CDR1 and CDR2: SGHRS and YFSETQ.

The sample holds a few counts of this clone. The CDR3 sequence: CASGDRAGNTEAFF. The CDR3 DNA sequence: TGTGCCAGCGGGGACAGGGCTGGGAACACTGAAGCTTTCTTT. The V and J genes are TRBV7-8 and TRBJ1-1; 9 bases map to TRBD1. V was pared by 8 bases and J by 1 base, with 5 bases of the junction left unmatched. This CDR3 region has 14 residues. CDR1 is SGHVS and CDR2 is FQNEAQ in the germline V gene.

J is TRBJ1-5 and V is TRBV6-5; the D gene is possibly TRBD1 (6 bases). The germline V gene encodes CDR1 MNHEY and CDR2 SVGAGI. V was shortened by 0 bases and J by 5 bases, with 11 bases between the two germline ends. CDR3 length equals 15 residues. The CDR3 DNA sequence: TGTGCCAGCAGTTACTCAGGGACATCAGATCAGCCCCAGCATTTT. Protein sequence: CASSYSGTSDQPQHF.

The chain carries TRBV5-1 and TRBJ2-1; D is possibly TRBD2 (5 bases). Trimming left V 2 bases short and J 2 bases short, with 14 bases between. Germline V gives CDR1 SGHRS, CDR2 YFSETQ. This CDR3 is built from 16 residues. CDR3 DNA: TGCGCCAGCAGCTTATCTTCGGGGAACGCCTACAATGAGCAGTTCTTC. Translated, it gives CASSLSSGNAYNEQFF.